This record concerns one TCR beta chain sequence. The V gene end was trimmed by 0 bases and the J gene end by 3 bases; junction bases not matched to a gene: 2. This CDR3 has 15 residues. Germline V gene lookup returns CDR1 SGHRS and CDR2 YFSETQ. The sample belongs to a study of blood T cell repertoires in COVID-19. Assay used: immunoSEQ multiplex PCR; TCRdb lists only in-frame clones, some missing. The repertoire includes over 150,000 clones, about four fifths of them detected once, and roughly 3.5% sits in the top ten. Sequencing input: PBMCs or T cells enriched from blood (not recorded which). V gene TRBV5-1 combines with J gene TRBJ2-3; TRBD2 agrees at 9 bases. The receptor comes from a woman in her sixties who had recovered from COVID-19. The CDR3 loop is CASSLGLAETDTQYF. The CDR3 DNA is TGCGCCAGCAGCTTGGGACTAGCGGAGACAGATACGCAGTATTTT.